The TCR beta chain described here comes from a study of T cells in Graves' hyperthyroidism and ophthalmopathy. Authors of the study amplified TCR beta CDR3 regions from RNA transcripts. HTBI primers were used for first-round RT-PCR of the TCR CDR3. From the multiplex PCR reads, TCRdb called clonotypes with MiXCR, one entry per CDR3 protein. The sample contains more than 550,000 distinct CDR3 sequences, under 20% of which appear only once. The sample holds a few counts of this clonotype. The receptor's source is a woman aged 50 to 65 with Graves' hyperthyroidism that later progressed to Graves' ophthalmopathy. Sequenced input: blood.

The chain's CDR3 is CASRNTTRDTEAFF. CDR3 sequence (DNA): TGTGCCAGCAGGAACACGACGCGGGACACTGAAGCTTTCTTT. V and J are TRBV5-6 and TRBJ1-1; D remains unclear. The CDR3 extends over 14 amino acids. Germline values: CDR1 SGHDT, CDR2 YYEEEE. The V end was cut by 5 bases, the J end by 3 bases, with 14 bases between. Full variable domain (rest looked up from reference TRBV5-6 and TRBJ1-1): DAGVTQSPTHLIKTRGQQVTLRCSPKSGHDTVSWYQQALGQGPQFIFQYYEEEERQRGNFPDRFSGHQFPNYSSELNVNALLLGDSALYLCASRNTTRDTEAFFGQGTRLTVV.